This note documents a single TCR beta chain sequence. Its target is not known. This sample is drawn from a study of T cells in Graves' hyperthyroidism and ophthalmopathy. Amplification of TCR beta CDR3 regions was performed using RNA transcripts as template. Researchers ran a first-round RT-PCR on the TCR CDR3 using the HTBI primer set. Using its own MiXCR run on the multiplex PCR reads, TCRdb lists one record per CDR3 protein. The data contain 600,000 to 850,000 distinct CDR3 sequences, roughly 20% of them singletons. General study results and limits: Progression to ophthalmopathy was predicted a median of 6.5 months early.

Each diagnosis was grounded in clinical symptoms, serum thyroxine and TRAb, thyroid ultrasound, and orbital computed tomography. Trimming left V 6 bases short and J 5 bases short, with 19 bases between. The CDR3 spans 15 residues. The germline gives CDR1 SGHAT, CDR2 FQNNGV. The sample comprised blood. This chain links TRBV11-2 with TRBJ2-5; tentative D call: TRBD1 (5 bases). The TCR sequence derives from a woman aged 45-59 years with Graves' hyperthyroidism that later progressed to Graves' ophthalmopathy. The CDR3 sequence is CASRAGLLISETQYF. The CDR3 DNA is TGTGCCAGCAGGGCAGGGCTCCTTATCTCGGAGACCCAGTACTTC.